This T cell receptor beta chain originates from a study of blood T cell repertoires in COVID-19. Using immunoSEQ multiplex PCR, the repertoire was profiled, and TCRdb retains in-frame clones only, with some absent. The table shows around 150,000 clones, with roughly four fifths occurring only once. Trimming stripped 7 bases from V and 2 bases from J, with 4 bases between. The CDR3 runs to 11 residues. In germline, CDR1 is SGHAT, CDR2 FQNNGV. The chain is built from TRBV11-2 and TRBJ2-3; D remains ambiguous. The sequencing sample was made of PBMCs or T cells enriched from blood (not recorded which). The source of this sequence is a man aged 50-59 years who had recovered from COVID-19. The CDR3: CASTLTDTQYF. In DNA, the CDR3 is TGTGCCAGCACCCTCACAGATACGCAGTATTTT.